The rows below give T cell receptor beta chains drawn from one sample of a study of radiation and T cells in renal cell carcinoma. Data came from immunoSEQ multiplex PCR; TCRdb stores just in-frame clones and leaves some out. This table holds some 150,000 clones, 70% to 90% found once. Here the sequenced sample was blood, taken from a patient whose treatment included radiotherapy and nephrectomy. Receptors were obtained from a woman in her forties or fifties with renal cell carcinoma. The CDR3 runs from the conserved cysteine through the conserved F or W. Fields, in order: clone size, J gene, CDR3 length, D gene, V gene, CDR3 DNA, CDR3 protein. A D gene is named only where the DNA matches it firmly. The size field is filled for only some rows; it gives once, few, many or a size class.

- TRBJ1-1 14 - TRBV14 TGTGCCAGCAGACCCCTGGGGCCCGTCGCTGAAGCTTTCTTT CASRPLGPVAEAFF
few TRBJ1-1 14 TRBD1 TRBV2 TGTGCCAGCAGGGTCGGAGGGGGCCTCGCTGAAGCTTTCTTT CASRVGGGLAEAFF
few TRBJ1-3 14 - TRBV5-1 TGCGCCAGCAGCTTGTCGGGGTCAGGAAACACCATATATTTT CASSLSGSGNTIYF
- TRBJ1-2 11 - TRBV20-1 TGCAGTGCTAGAGGTTCCTATGGCTACACCTTC CSARGSYGYTF
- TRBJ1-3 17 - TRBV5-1 TGCGCCAGCAAGGAAGGGCAGTCTCCCAATTTTGGAAACACCATATATTTT CASKEGQSPNFGNTIYF
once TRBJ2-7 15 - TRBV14 TGTGCCAGCAGCCAAGATGGTGCCCGTTATACCGAGCAGTACTTC CASSQDGARYTEQYF
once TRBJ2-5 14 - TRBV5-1 TGCGCCAGCAGCTTGGGCAGTAGTCAAGAGACCCAGTACTTC CASSLGSSQETQYF
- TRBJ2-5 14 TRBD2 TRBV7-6 TGTGCCAGCAGCCCTAGCGGGGGCCAAGAGACCCAGTACTTC CASSPSGGQETQYF
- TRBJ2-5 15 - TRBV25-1 TGTGCCAGCAGTGAAGCGCGTAGGACAGAAGAGACCCAGTACTTC CASSEARRTEETQYF
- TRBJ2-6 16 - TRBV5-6 TGTGCCAGCAGCTTGGACAGTCGCTCTGGGGCCAACGTCCTGACTTTC CASSLDSRSGANVLTF
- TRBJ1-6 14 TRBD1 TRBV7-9 TGTGCCAGCAGCGGACAGGGGGTTCAGTCACCCCTCCACTTT CASSGQGVQSPLHF
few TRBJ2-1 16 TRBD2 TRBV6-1 TGTGCCAGCAGTGAATGGACTAGCGGATCTTACAATGAGCAGTTCTTC CASSEWTSGSYNEQFF
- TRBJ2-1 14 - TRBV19 TGTGCCAGTAGTATATCCGGCACAGCCGGTGAGCAGTTCTTC CASSISGTAGEQFF
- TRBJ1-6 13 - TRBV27 TGTGCCAGCAGTGGGACGGCGAATTCACCCCTCCACTTT CASSGTANSPLHF
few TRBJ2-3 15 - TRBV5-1 TGCGCCAGCAGCTTGAGCGGACCCAGCACAGATACGCAGTATTTT CASSLSGPSTDTQYF